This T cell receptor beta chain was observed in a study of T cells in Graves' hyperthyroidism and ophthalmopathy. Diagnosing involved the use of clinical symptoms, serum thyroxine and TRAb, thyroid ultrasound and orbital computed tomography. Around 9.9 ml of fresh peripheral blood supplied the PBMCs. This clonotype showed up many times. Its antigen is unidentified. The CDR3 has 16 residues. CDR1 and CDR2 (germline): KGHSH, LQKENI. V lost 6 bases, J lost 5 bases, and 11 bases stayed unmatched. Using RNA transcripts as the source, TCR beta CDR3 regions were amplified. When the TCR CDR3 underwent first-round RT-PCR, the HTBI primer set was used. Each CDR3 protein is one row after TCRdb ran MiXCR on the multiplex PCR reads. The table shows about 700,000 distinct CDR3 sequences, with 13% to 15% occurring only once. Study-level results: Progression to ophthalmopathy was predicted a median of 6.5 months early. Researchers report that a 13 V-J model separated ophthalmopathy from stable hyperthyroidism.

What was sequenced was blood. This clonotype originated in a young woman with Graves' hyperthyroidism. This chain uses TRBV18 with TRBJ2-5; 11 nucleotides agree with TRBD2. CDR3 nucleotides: TGTGCCAGCTCCTCTGGGAGACTAGCGGGATTCGAGACCCAGTACTTC. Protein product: CASSSGRLAGFETQYF.